The source of this T cell receptor beta chain is a study of T cells expressing NK-cell markers. Overall study: Sorted CD3+CD56+NKG2C+, CD3+CD56+NKG2C- and CD3+CD56-NKG2C+ T-cell subsets were beta-chain profiled. Seven of the eight sequenced donors were HCMV-seropositive; one was seronegative.

Study-wide findings and caveats: In a handful of donors, these clonotypes also led the CD3+CD56-NKG2C+ fraction. Whether expanded NKG2C+ T cell clones recognized HCMV stayed uncertain.

To note about this clonotype: Antigen unknown.

After re-calling the 5' RACE reads, TCRdb lists one entry per CDR3 protein, DNA absent. This table holds 550,000 to 600,000 distinct CDR3 sequences. The clonotype originates from a man younger than 35 in good health. Sequencing used blood T cells: a sorted CD56 or NKG2C T cell subset, CD4+ or CD8+ T cells, or bulk PBMC T cells (not recorded which).

The CDR3 spells CASSLVRLAGGTDTQYF. The V gene is TRBV7-2, the J gene TRBJ2-3; the D call from TCRdb, TRBD1, cannot be confirmed without DNA. The CDR3 totals 17 residues. CDR1 is SGHTA and CDR2 is FQGNSA in the germline V gene.